Below, 11 T cell receptor beta chains from the same sample are listed, as sequenced in a study of blood T cell repertoires in COVID-19. Repertoires were generated with immunoSEQ multiplex PCR, while TCRdb's copy carries only in-frame clones and drops some. This table holds around 27,000 clones, 85% to 95% found once. Sequencing was performed on peripheral blood. These receptors were obtained from a human donor with active COVID-19. The donor label of this sample is uncertain.

The chain carries TRBV29-1 and TRBJ1-1; TRBD1 agrees at 9 bases. V lost 6 bases to trimming and J lost 2 bases; unmatched junction nucleotides: 4. The CDR3 spans 13 residues. Per the germline V gene, CDR1 is SQVTM and CDR2 is ANQGSEA. The CDR3 here is CSVHRGRNTEAFF. The CDR3 coding sequence is TGCAGCGTACACAGGGGGCGCAACACTGAAGCTTTCTTT.

The sample holds one count of this clone. The V call is TRBV27, the J call TRBJ1-2; 8 positions agree with TRBD1. The CDR3 has 14 amino acids. The germline V gene has CDR1 MNHEY and CDR2 SMNVEV (reference sequence). V lost 0 bases to trimming and J lost 7 bases; unmatched junction nucleotides: 4. The CDR3 DNA reads as TGTGCCAGCAGTTTATCACCAGGGGGCGGTGGCTACACCTTC. It yields the protein CASSLSPGGGGYTF.

The V and J genes are TRBV5-1 and TRBJ1-4; TRBD1 agrees at 7 bases. CDR1 and CDR2 (germline): SGHRS, YFSETQ. The CDR3 is 14 residues long. Trimming at V came to 6 bases and at J to 3 bases, leaving 5 bases not matched to a gene. The CDR3 DNA sequence: TGCGCCAGCACCGAACAGGGGCCTAATGAAAAACTGTTTTTT. Its translation: CASTEQGPNEKLFF. The full variable domain, with the rest looked up from reference TRBV5-1 and TRBJ1-4, is KAGVTQTPRYLIKTRGQQVTLSCSPISGHRSVSWYQQTPGQGLQFLFEYFSETQRNKGNFPGRFSGRQFSNSRSEMNVSTLELGDSALYLCASTEQGPNEKLFFGSGTQLSVL.

The rearrangement uses TRBV6-6 and TRBJ2-1; no definite D call. Per the germline V gene, CDR1 is MNHNY and CDR2 is SVGAGI (reference sequence). Trimming cost V 3 bases and J 7 bases, with 4 bases left between them. The CDR3 consists of 11 residues. The CDR3 nucleotides read TGTGCCAGCAGTTATTCGAATGAGCAGTTCTTC. Translation: CASSYSNEQFF.

The chain's CDR3 is CASSQLGLETEQYF. DNA of the CDR3: TGTGCCAGCAGCCAATTAGGACTAGAGACAGAGCAGTACTTC. This chain joins TRBV3-1 (or the pseudogene TRBV3-2) and TRBJ2-7, with TRBD2 matching 7 bases. After removal of 2 bases from V and 7 bases from J, the junction contained 8 bases not matched to a gene. CDR1 and CDR2 from the germline V gene are LGHDT and YNNKEL (reference sequence). The CDR3 length is 14 residues.

The chain is built from TRBV4-1 and TRBJ2-2, with 8 bases identical to TRBD1. This CDR3 region has 15 residues. Trimming at V came to 2 bases and at J to 5 bases, leaving 4 bases not matched to a gene. Per the germline V gene, CDR1 is MGHRA and CDR2 is YSYEKL. CDR3 in DNA: TGCGCCAGCAGCCAATCGGACAGGGCTACCGGGGAGCTGTTTTTT. This sequence encodes CASSQSDRATGELFF.

The V and J genes are TRBV7-9 and TRBJ2-1; 8 positions agree with TRBD1. Trimming took 5 bases from V and 1 from J; bases not matched to a gene: 4. Germline-derived CDR1 and CDR2 are SEHNR and FQNEAQ (reference sequence). The CDR3 totals 15 residues. CDR3 nucleotide sequence: TGTGCCAGCAGCAACACAGGGGGTTCCTACAATGAGCAGTTCTTC. Translating it yields CASSNTGGSYNEQFF.

Here the CDR3 reads CASSPDRGPAEKLFF. CDR3 nucleotides: TGTGCCAGTAGTCCCGACAGGGGGCCTGCAGAAAAACTGTTTTTT. V and J are TRBV19 and TRBJ1-4, with 10 bases identical to TRBD1. CDR1 LNHDA and CDR2 SQIVND come from the germline V gene (reference sequence). V trimming: 5 bases; J trimming: 8 bases; junction bases outside the gene matches: 8. The CDR3 has 15 residues.

This chain links TRBV6-1 with TRBJ2-5; 9 bases fit TRBD2. The CDR3 consists of 16 residues. V lost 3 bases, J lost 5 bases, and 10 bases stayed unmatched. CDR1 and CDR2 from the germline V gene are MNHNS and SASEGT. CDR3 residues: CASSDSGRSGSETQYF. The DNA for the CDR3 is TGTGCCAGCAGTGATAGCGGGAGATCGGGGAGCGAGACCCAGTACTTC.

CDR3: CASGASGGQETQYF. CDR3 DNA sequence: TGCGCCAGCGGGGCGAGCGGGGGACAAGAGACCCAGTACTTC. The chain recombines TRBV5-1 with TRBJ2-5, with 8 bases aligning to TRBD2. CDR3 size: 14 residues. Germline values: CDR1 SGHRS, CDR2 YFSETQ. V shed 7 bases, J shed 2 bases, and the junction held 7 bases outside the gene matches.

The CDR3 region is CASSLITSEQFF. CDR3 DNA: TGTGCCAGCAGTTTAATCACTAGTGAGCAGTTCTTC. V is TRBV28 and J is TRBJ2-1, with a tentative D call TRBD2 (5 bases). V lost 2 bases to trimming and J lost 9 bases, with 8 bases between them. Germline assignment: CDR1 MDHEN and CDR2 SYDVKM. The CDR3 loop spans 12 amino acids.